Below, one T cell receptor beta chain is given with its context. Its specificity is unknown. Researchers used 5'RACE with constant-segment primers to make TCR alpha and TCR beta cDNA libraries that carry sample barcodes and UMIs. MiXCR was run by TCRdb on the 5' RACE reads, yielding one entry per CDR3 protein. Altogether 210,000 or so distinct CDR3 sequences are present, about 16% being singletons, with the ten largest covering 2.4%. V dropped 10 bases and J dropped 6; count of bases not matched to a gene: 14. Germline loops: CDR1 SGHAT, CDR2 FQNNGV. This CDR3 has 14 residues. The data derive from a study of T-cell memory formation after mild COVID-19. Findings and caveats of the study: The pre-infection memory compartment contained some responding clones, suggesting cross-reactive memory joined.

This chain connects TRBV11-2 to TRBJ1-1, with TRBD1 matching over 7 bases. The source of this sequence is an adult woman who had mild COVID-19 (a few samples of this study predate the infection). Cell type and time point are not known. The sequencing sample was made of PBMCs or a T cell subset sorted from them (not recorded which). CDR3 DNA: TGTGCCACCCAATGGATCGCCAGGGGGGCTGAAGCTTTCTTT. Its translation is CATQWIARGAEAFF. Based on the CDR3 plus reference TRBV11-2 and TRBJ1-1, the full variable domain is EAGVAQSPRYKIIEKRQSVAFWCNPISGHATLYWYQQILGQGPKLLIQFQNNGVVDDSQLPKDRFSAERLKGVDSTLKIQPAKLEDSAVYLCATQWIARGAEAFFGQGTRLTVV.